The 26 T cell receptor beta chains in this list originate from one sample, sequenced in a study of T cells in Graves' hyperthyroidism and ophthalmopathy. From RNA transcripts, TCR beta CDR3 regions were amplified. The primer set for the first-round RT-PCR of the TCR CDR3 was HTBI. TCRdb processed the multiplex PCR reads anew with MiXCR; each CDR3 protein has one entry. The sample yields about 590,000 distinct CDR3 sequences, approximately 14% seen once. Sequenced material: blood. The origin of the receptors is a woman younger than 30 with Graves' ophthalmopathy.

This clonotype showed up many times. The chain uses TRBV29-1 and TRBJ2-7, with D perhaps TRBD1 (6 bases). This CDR3 is built from 13 residues. V lost 5 bases, J lost 7 bases, and 18 bases lay in between. Per the germline V gene, CDR1 is SQVTM and CDR2 is ANQGSEA. CDR3 bases: TGCAGCGTTTTGTTGGGCAACCAGGGGGAGCAGTACTTC. This gives the protein CSVLLGNQGEQYF.

This clonotype has at least ten counts. The chain couples TRBV29-1 to TRBJ2-3; 9 nucleotides align to TRBD2. This CDR3 contains 15 residues. V gave up 4 bases and J gave up 3 bases; unmatched junction bases: 8. Per germline, CDR1 SQVTM and CDR2 ANQGSEA. The CDR3 nucleotides are TGCAGCGTTGGAAGGCGGGAGGGTGGGACAGATACGCAGTATTTT. Its translation: CSVGRREGGTDTQYF.

This chain links TRBV30 with TRBJ1-4, with D uncertain. The germline V gene has CDR1 GTSNPN and CDR2 SVGIG (reference sequence). The CDR3 spans 12 residues. The germline V and J ends were trimmed by 3 bases and 12 bases, with 14 bases remaining between them. CDR3 sequence: CAWRGARTELFF. The CDR3 DNA is TGTGCCTGGAGGGGAGCCCGAACAGAACTGTTTTTT.

This clonotype was observed at least ten times. V and J are TRBV5-1 and TRBJ2-1, with 8 nucleotides matching TRBD2. The J segment lost 5 bases and the V segment lost 1 base, leaving 5 bases of the junction unmatched. This CDR3 comprises 15 residues. Germline lookup yields CDR1 SGHRS and CDR2 YFSETQ. CDR3 loop: CASSLRAGVNNEQFF. The CDR3 bases are TGCGCCAGCAGCTTGAGAGCGGGAGTTAACAATGAGCAGTTCTTC.

The CDR3, as DNA: TGTGCCAGCAGCCTTCCCGGGATATCGAGAGGCTACACCTTC. This codes for CASSLPGISRGYTF. This sequence joins TRBV14 and TRBJ1-2, with no clear D. CDR3 size: 14 residues. The V gene's germline CDR1 is SGHDN and CDR2 FVKESK. The V end lost 4 bases, the J end lost 8 bases, and 17 bases lay between the germline ends.

This clonotype showed up just once. The J gene is TRBJ1-6, the V gene TRBV4-3; a possible D gene is TRBD1 (6 bases). Trimming took off 0 bases at V and 6 bases at J, with 12 bases between the two ends. The CDR3 loop spans 16 amino acids. From germline, CDR1 is LGHNA and CDR2 YSLEER. CDR3 coding DNA: TGCGCCAGCAGCCAAGACGTCGCAGGGGCTAATTCACCCCTCCACTTT. This translates into CASSQDVAGANSPLHF.

This clonotype was observed a few times. The CDR3 reads CASSFYSGRAFNEQFF. The CDR3 coding sequence is TGTGCCAGCAGCTTTTATAGCGGGAGGGCCTTCAATGAGCAGTTCTTC. The V call is TRBV7-6, the J call TRBJ2-1, with TRBD2 matching over 11 bases. From germline, CDR1 is SGHVS and CDR2 FNYEAQ. With V trimmed by 3 bases and J by 6 bases, 7 bases remained unmatched. This CDR3 has 16 residues.

Ten or more counts support this clonotype. The chain couples TRBV7-2 to TRBJ2-6; 12 bases are a match to TRBD2. Trimming cost V 4 bases and J 2 bases; bases outside gene matches: 0. The CDR3 totals 16 residues. Germline V gene data show CDR1 as SGHTA and CDR2 as FQGNSA. CDR3 coding DNA: TGTGCCAGCAGCTCTAGCGGGAGGGCTGGGGCCAACGTCCTGACTTTC. This sequence encodes CASSSSGRAGANVLTF.

This chain uses TRBV30 with TRBJ1-5; no reliable D call. CDR1 is GTSNPN and CDR2 is SVGIG in the germline V gene (reference sequence). The germline V and J ends were trimmed by 5 bases and 3 bases, with 5 bases remaining between them. This CDR3 has 11 amino acids. Here the CDR3 reads CAWGYNQPQHF. CDR3 DNA: TGTGCCTGGGGGTACAATCAGCCCCAGCATTTT. The whole variable domain, filled in from reference TRBV30 and TRBJ1-5, reads SQTIHQWPATLVQPVGSPLSLECTVEGTSNPNLYWYRQAAGRGLQLLFYSVGIGQISSEVPQNLSASRPQDRQFILSSKKLLLSDSGFYLCAWGYNQPQHFGDGTRLSIL.

In this sample, this clonotype turned up a few times. This chain joins TRBV6-1 and TRBJ2-3; 7 positions match TRBD1. The J segment lost 3 bases and the V segment lost 6 bases, leaving 9 bases of the junction unmatched. CDR3 size: 15 residues. Per germline, CDR1 MNHNS and CDR2 SASEGT. The CDR3, as DNA: TGTGCCAGCAGCCTAGGGGGCAAGAAGACAGATACGCAGTATTTT. Amino acids: CASSLGGKKTDTQYF.

This clonotype was seen a single time. This may be a read error: a much more frequent sequence differs by one nucleotide. This chain's CDR3 is CASSDPGLAVSSSYNEQFF. The CDR3 DNA sequence: TGTGCCAGCAGTGACCCGGGACTAGCGGTGAGTAGTTCCTACAATGAGCAGTTCTTC. The chain links TRBV27 to TRBJ2-1; 11 bases map to TRBD2. This CDR3 comprises 19 residues. The junction had 13 bases not matched to a gene; V was cut back by 5 bases and J by 1 base. Per the germline V gene, CDR1 is MNHEY and CDR2 is SMNVEV (reference sequence).

The chain links TRBV12-3 or TRBV12-4 to TRBJ2-4; 16 bases are shared with TRBD2. V lost 6 bases, J lost 7 bases, and 6 bases stayed unmatched. The CDR3 is made up of 16 amino acids. As DNA, the CDR3 is TGTGCCAGCAGGGGGGGACTAGCGGGAGGGCTTAACATTCAGTACTTC. Translating gives CASRGGLAGGLNIQYF.

This clonotype showed up many times. The chain combines TRBV28 with TRBJ2-7; unclear D gene. Germline V gene lookup returns CDR1 MDHEN and CDR2 SYDVKM. Trimming stripped 7 bases from V and 4 bases from J, with 17 bases between. The CDR3 has 14 amino acids. Written as DNA, the CDR3 is TGTGCCAGCAATGGACCCTCAACCCAATACGAGCAGTACTTC. Protein product: CASNGPSTQYEQYF.

The rearrangement joins TRBV20-1 to TRBJ2-2; D is undetermined. CDR1 and CDR2 (germline): DFQATT, SNEGSKA (reference sequence). The length of the CDR3 is 14 residues. Trimming shortened V by 1 base and J by 2 bases, and 8 bases separated the two germline ends. The CDR3 protein is CSARGSHNTGELFF. CDR3 nucleotide sequence: TGCAGTGCTAGAGGTTCACACAACACCGGGGAGCTGTTTTTT.

This clonotype was seen at least ten times. The chain has TRBV6-6 and TRBJ2-7, with 8 bases fitting TRBD2. The CDR3 sequence is 17 residues long. CDR1 MNHNY and CDR2 SVGAGI come from the germline V gene (reference sequence). V gave up 0 bases and J gave up 3 bases; unmatched junction bases: 10. The CDR3 loop reads CASSYSSILAGYYEQYF. DNA for the CDR3: TGTGCCAGCAGTTACTCGAGTATCCTAGCGGGTTACTACGAGCAGTACTTC.

This clonotype was seen at least ten times. The chain recombines TRBV7-2 with TRBJ1-1; D not resolved. Germline CDR1 is SGHTA and CDR2 is FQGNSA. The CDR3 is 12 residues long. Trimming took 7 bases from V and 4 from J, leaving 10 bases between them. As DNA, the CDR3 is TGTGCCAGCACCCCTTGGGTCACTGAAGCTTTCTTT. The encoded protein is CASTPWVTEAFF. Complete variable domain (other parts from reference TRBV7-2 and TRBJ1-1): GAGVSQSPSNKVTEKGKDVELRCDPISGHTALYWYRQSLGQGLEFLIYFQGNSAPDKSGLPSDRFSAERTGGSVSTLTIQRTQQEDSAVYLCASTPWVTEAFFGQGTRLTVV.

This clonotype has a handful of counts. This sequence may be a read error, since a much larger clone differs from it by one base. The chain couples TRBV18 to TRBJ2-7; D remains ambiguous. The germline V and J ends were trimmed by 0 bases and 5 bases, with 8 bases remaining between them. The CDR3 length is 13 residues. Per the germline V gene, CDR1 is KGHSH and CDR2 is LQKENI. The CDR3 DNA reads as TGTGCCAGCTCACCACCAAGAATCCACGAGCAGTACTTC. Translated: CASSPPRIHEQYF.

CDR3 DNA: TGCAGTGCCCCGACAGGCTCGCGGACCGGGGAGCTGTTTTTT. Its protein product is CSAPTGSRTGELFF. The J gene is TRBJ2-2, the V gene TRBV20-1; D perhaps matches TRBD1 (6 bases). This CDR3 is 14 amino acids long. Germline V gives CDR1 DFQATT, CDR2 SNEGSKA (reference sequence). The V end was cut by 6 bases, the J end by 5 bases, with 16 bases between.

This chain links TRBV28 with TRBJ1-5, with D perhaps matching TRBD1 (6 bases). This CDR3 is 14 amino acids long. V lost 6 bases, J lost 6 bases, and 15 bases lay in between. The germline V gene encodes CDR1 MDHEN and CDR2 SYDVKM. The CDR3 nucleotides read TGTGCCAGCAGATATGGGGGGGCATCTCAGCCCCAGCATTTT. Translation: CASRYGGASQPQHF.

There are many counts of this clonotype. The rearrangement joins TRBV3-1 to TRBJ2-7, with a possible D match to TRBD2 (6 bases). V lost 0 bases and J 4 bases, leaving 10 bases between the germline ends. Per germline, CDR1 LGHDT and CDR2 YNNKEL (reference sequence). The CDR3 has 14 amino acids. CDR3 in DNA: TGTGCCAGCAGCCAAGAGTTAGCGGAATACGAGCAGTACTTC. Translating gives CASSQELAEYEQYF.

As concerns this clonotype: One base away lies a much larger clone, so this may be a sequencing read error. This chain uses TRBV28 with TRBJ2-7; 9 nucleotides match TRBD1. V gave up 8 bases and J gave up 4 bases; unmatched junction bases: 6. This CDR3 region has 13 residues. The germline V gene has CDR1 MDHEN and CDR2 SYDVKM. DNA of the CDR3: TGTGCCAGCGGACAGGGGCCCTTATACGAGCAGTACTTC. Protein sequence: CASGQGPLYEQYF.

The genes are TRBV27 and TRBJ1-5, with 7 bases fitting TRBD1. Germline lookup yields CDR1 MNHEY and CDR2 SMNVEV (reference sequence). CDR3 size: 16 residues. With V trimmed by 4 bases and J by 3 bases, 9 bases remained unmatched. This CDR3 is CASSSAGGQDNQPQHF. Written as DNA, the CDR3 is TGTGCCAGCAGTTCCGCCGGCGGACAGGACAATCAGCCCCAGCATTTT.

This clonotype was seen repeatedly, ten times or more. V and J are TRBV2 and TRBJ1-2; D possibly corresponds to TRBD1 (6 bases). The germline gives CDR1 SNHLY, CDR2 FYNNEI. The CDR3 runs 12 residues. The CDR3 reads CANPGAISGYTF. The DNA of the CDR3 is TGTGCAAACCCAGGGGCGATTAGCGGCTACACCTTC.

This clonotype was detected only a few times. The chain combines TRBV4-3 with TRBJ2-7; D may be TRBD1 (8 bases). With 3 bases removed from V and 3 bases from J, the gap between germline ends came to 24 bases. Germline CDR1 and CDR2: LGHNA and YSLEER. CDR3 length: 18 amino acids. The DNA of the CDR3 is TGCGCCAGCAGCCAGGAAGCCCTTACAGGGGGAGGGGACTACGAGCAGTACTTC. The encoded protein is CASSQEALTGGGDYEQYF.

This clonotype was picked up many times. CDR3 residues: CASSLAPPGGPEAFF. The CDR3 DNA is TGTGCCAGCAGCTTAGCCCCTCCAGGGGGCCCTGAAGCTTTCTTT. This chain links TRBV11-2 with TRBJ1-1, with 8 bases aligning to TRBD1. Germline CDR1 is SGHAT and CDR2 is FQNNGV. CDR3 length: 15 residues. Trimming at V came to 1 base and at J to 6 bases, leaving 7 bases not matched to a gene.

V is TRBV4-2 and J is TRBJ2-2; 9 positions agree with TRBD1. Trimming took 5 bases from V and 2 from J; bases not matched to a gene: 6. CDR1 and CDR2 from the germline V gene are LGHNA and YNFKEQ. This CDR3 comprises 16 residues. CDR3 protein: CASSKMGQGNTGELFF. CDR3 coding DNA: TGTGCCAGCAGCAAAATGGGACAGGGAAACACCGGGGAGCTGTTTTTT.